One and the same sample provided the 8 T cell receptor beta chains below, sequenced in a study of siplizumab effects on memory and regulatory T cells. Using immunoSEQ multiplex PCR, the repertoire was profiled, and TCRdb retains in-frame clones only, with some absent. The data contain 85,000 to 130,000 clones, 85% to 95% of them singletons. Sequenced: Tregs sorted from blood. The source of these receptors is a human donor in good health.

The V gene is TRBV28, the J gene TRBJ2-1; D gene uncertain. This CDR3 has 13 amino acids. Germline V lookup: CDR1 MDHEN, CDR2 SYDVKM. V dropped 3 bases and J dropped 5 bases, with 8 bases sitting between them. This CDR3 reads CASSLRTHNEQFF. CDR3 nucleotide sequence: TGTGCCAGCAGTTTGCGAACTCACAATGAGCAGTTCTTC.

The chain combines TRBV20-1 with TRBJ2-7; no definite D call. CDR1 is DFQATT and CDR2 is SNEGSKA in the germline V gene (reference sequence). Trimming took off 3 bases at V and 3 bases at J, with 6 bases between the two ends. The CDR3 runs to 11 residues. CDR3 sequence: CSASKGYEQYF. The CDR3 bases are TGCAGTGCTAGTAAGGGCTACGAGCAGTACTTC.

The J gene is TRBJ1-2, the V gene TRBV11-3; possible D gene TRBD1, 5 bases. The CDR3 has 12 residues. The ends were cut back, 7 bases at V and 8 bases at J, with 14 bases in the middle. Germline V gene data show CDR1 as SGHNT and CDR2 as YENEEA. The CDR3 DNA sequence: TGTGCCAGCATTTCCCCCTACAGGGGCTACACCTTC. Translating gives CASISPYRGYTF.

This clone has a single count. The chain carries TRBV5-1 and TRBJ2-3; tentatively, D is TRBD1 (5 bases). The CDR3 spans 15 residues. Germline-derived CDR1 and CDR2 are SGHRS and YFSETQ. Trimming cost V 2 bases and J 6 bases, with 16 bases left between them. The CDR3 DNA reads TGCGCCAGCAGCTTTACTGGCAGGGCGCCCGATACGCAGTATTTT. Protein product: CASSFTGRAPDTQYF. The whole variable domain, filled in from reference TRBV5-1 and TRBJ2-3, reads KAGVTQTPRYLIKTRGQQVTLSCSPISGHRSVSWYQQTPGQGLQFLFEYFSETQRNKGNFPGRFSGRQFSNSRSEMNVSTLELGDSALYLCASSFTGRAPDTQYFGPGTRLTVL.

The chain links TRBV5-5 to TRBJ1-5; 7 positions agree with TRBD1. Germline CDR1 and CDR2: SGHKS and YYEKEE (reference sequence). This CDR3 region has 15 residues. Trimming at V came to 1 base and at J to 6 bases, leaving 7 bases not matched to a gene. CDR3 amino acids: CASSLLQGNGQPQHF. In nucleotides, the CDR3 is TGTGCCAGCAGCTTGCTACAGGGGAATGGTCAGCCCCAGCATTTT.

A remark on this clone: Different DNA sequences within this sample yield the same CDR3. The rearrangement uses TRBV5-1 and TRBJ1-1; D gene ambiguous. There are 11 residues in the CDR3. The germline CDR1 and CDR2 sequences are SGHRS and YFSETQ. Between the trimmed V and J ends, which lost 4 bases and 2 bases, there was a span of 3 bases. The CDR3 bases are TGCGCCAGCAGCCAAAACACTGAAGCTTTCTTT. It encodes CASSQNTEAFF.

The chain combines TRBV7-9 with TRBJ2-1; 9 bases fit TRBD2. The V gene's germline CDR1 is SEHNR and CDR2 FQNEAQ (reference sequence). The junction had 12 bases not matched to a gene; V was cut back by 6 bases and J by 6 bases. This CDR3 has 16 amino acids. CDR3 sequence (DNA): TGTGCCAGCAGTCCCGGGACTAGCTTTAACGCCAATGAGCAGTTCTTC. This encodes CASSPGTSFNANEQFF.

This clone was counted a single time. This chain joins TRBV29-1 and TRBJ1-2; D gene ambiguous. Germline V CDR1 and CDR2: SQVTM, ANQGSEA. The length of the CDR3 is 13 residues. The V and J ends lost 3 bases and 2 bases respectively, with 10 bases between them. The chain's CDR3 is CSVEGNSNYGYTF. CDR3 nucleotide sequence: TGCAGCGTTGAGGGGAACTCCAACTATGGCTACACCTTC.